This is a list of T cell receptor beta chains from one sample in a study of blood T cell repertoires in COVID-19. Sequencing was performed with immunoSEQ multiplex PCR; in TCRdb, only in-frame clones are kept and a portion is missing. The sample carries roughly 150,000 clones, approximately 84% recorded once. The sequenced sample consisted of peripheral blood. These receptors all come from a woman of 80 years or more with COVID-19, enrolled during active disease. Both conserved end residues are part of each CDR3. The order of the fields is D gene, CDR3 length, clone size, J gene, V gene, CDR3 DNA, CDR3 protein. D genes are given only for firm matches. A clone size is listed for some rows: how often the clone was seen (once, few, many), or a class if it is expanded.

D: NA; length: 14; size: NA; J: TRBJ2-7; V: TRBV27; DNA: TGTGCCAGCAGTCTCGTTCAGGGCGGCTACGAGCAGTACTTC; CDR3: CASSLVQGGYEQYF
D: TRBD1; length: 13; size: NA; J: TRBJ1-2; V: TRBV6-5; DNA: TGTGCCAGCAGTTCGGGACAGAGTTATGGCTACACCTTC; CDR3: CASSSGQSYGYTF
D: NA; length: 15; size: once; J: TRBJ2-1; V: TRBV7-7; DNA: TGTGCCAGCAGCTTAGGAATTGCGGGACTCAATGAGCAGTTCTTC; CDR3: CASSLGIAGLNEQFF
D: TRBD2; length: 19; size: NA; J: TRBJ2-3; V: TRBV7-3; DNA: TGTGCCAGCAGCGCCCAACTAGCGGGGCCGGGCCTTGGGACAGATACGCAGTATTTT; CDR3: CASSAQLAGPGLGTDTQYF
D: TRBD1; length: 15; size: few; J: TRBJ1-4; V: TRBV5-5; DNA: TGTGCCAGCAGCCCAGGGACAGGGTGGGGTGAAAAACTGTTTTTT; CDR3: CASSPGTGWGEKLFF
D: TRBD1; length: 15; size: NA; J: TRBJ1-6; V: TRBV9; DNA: TGTGCCAGCAGCCCACAGGGGGCAAGTAATTCACCCCTCCACTTT; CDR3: CASSPQGASNSPLHF
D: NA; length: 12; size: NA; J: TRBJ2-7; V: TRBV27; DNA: TGTGCCAGCAGCCCCTCCCCAGGGGAGCAGTACTTC; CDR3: CASSPSPGEQYF
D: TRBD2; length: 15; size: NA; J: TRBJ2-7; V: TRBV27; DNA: TGTGCCAGCCGAGTGGCGGGAGGGGTTTCCTACGAGCAGTACTTC; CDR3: CASRVAGGVSYEQYF
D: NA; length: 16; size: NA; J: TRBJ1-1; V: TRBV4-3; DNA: TGCGCCAGCAGCCCGGGCGGGGGCGCGGGGGCCCCTGAAGCTTTCTTT; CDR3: CASSPGGGAGAPEAFF
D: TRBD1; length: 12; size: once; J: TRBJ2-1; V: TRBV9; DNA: TGTGCCAGCGGGACAGGGTGGAATGAGCAGTTCTTC; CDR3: CASGTGWNEQFF
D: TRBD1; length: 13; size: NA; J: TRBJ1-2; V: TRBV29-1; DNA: TGCAGCGTTGCTGACAGGGGGGTAGGTGGCTACACCTTC; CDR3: CSVADRGVGGYTF